This T cell receptor beta chain was captured in a study of post-analysis software for immune sequencing data. Across the study: Relapsing-remitting, secondary progressive and progressive-relapsing multiple sclerosis courses were included. Overall study results and limits: Among multiple sclerosis patients, normalized Chao1 diversity was significantly below that of controls.

Sequencing libraries made from TCR beta cDNA carried unique molecular identifiers. There were roughly 0.85 to 11 million T cells, and roughly 0.5 million cDNA molecules came from them. TCRdb called the PCR reads again in MiXCR, with one record for every CDR3 protein. The repertoire holds about 430,000 distinct CDR3 sequences, approximately 42% seen once, with 7.6% in the top ten. There are a few counts of this clonotype. Its antigen is undetermined. The sequence derives from a girl aged 2 to 9 with multiple sclerosis. Material for sequencing was blood.

The CDR3 region has the DNA TGTGCCAGCAGCTTAGAAGGGACTAGCGGGAGGTATGAGCAGTTCTTC. Its protein product is CASSLEGTSGRYEQFF. The chain joins TRBV7-2 to TRBJ2-1; 15 bases are shared with TRBD2. In germline, CDR1 is SGHTA, CDR2 FQGNSA. CDR3 length equals 16 residues. Unmatched junction bases numbered 3, after V lost 1 base and J lost 8 bases.